The 15 T cell receptor beta chains presented below share a single source sample, sequenced in a study of early T cells in non-severe SARS-CoV-2 infection. TCRdb called the 5' RACE reads again in MiXCR, with one record for every CDR3 protein. The sample contains some 75,000 distinct CDR3 sequences, roughly 13% of which appear only once. Sample: whole blood. These receptors were taken from an adult who was a healthcare worker with PCR-confirmed SARS-CoV-2 infection or an uninfected control (not recorded which).

The CDR3 nucleotides are TGTGCCAGCAGCCCCGTAGGGAAGGGGGGCACAGATACGCAGTATTTT. Its protein is CASSPVGKGGTDTQYF. The chain is built from TRBV6-5 and TRBJ2-3; D is possibly TRBD1 (6 bases). V was cut by 6 bases and J by 1 base, with 17 bases left in between. The CDR3 is 16 residues long. CDR1 is MNHEY, CDR2 SVGAGI, per germline.

Ten or more counts support this clonotype. This chain links TRBV2 with TRBJ1-2; D remains unclear. There are 14 residues in the CDR3. Germline CDR1 reads SNHLY; CDR2 reads FYNNEI. Trimming took off 5 bases at V and 5 bases at J, with 15 bases between the two ends. In nucleotides, the CDR3 is TGTGCCAGCAGTCGCTCCGAGAAAGCGTATGGCTACACCTTC. Translated, it gives CASSRSEKAYGYTF.

The CDR3 bases are TGCAGCGTTGATTTGGGTAGGTTCTCTTCCTACGAGCAGTACTTC. Translated: CSVDLGRFSSYEQYF. The rearrangement uses TRBV29-1 and TRBJ2-7; D gene unclear. The V end was cut by 3 bases, the J end by 1 base, with 16 bases between. Germline lookup yields CDR1 SQVTM and CDR2 ANQGSEA. The CDR3 is made up of 15 amino acids.

The chain is built from TRBV11-2 and TRBJ2-1; no reliable D call. Looked up from germline, CDR1 is SGHAT and CDR2 is FQNNGV. The CDR3 totals 10 residues. With 7 bases removed from V and 9 bases from J, the gap between germline ends came to 7 bases. In DNA, the CDR3 is TGTGCCAGCAAGCTCAGTGAGCAGTTCTTC. This codes for CASKLSEQFF.

This clonotype has at least ten counts. The chain has TRBV20-1 and TRBJ1-5; 10 bases align to TRBD1. Trimming removed 5 bases from V and 4 bases from J; junction bases left unmatched: 2. The germline V gene has CDR1 DFQATT and CDR2 SNEGSKA (reference sequence). The length of the CDR3 is 13 residues. The CDR3 region has the DNA TGCAGTGCTGGGACAGGGGTGAATCAGCCCCAGCATTTT. It is translated as CSAGTGVNQPQHF.

This clonotype was seen at least ten times. The CDR3 sequence: CASSFDSNYGYTF. Here the CDR3 DNA reads TGTGCCAGCAGCTTCGACAGTAACTATGGCTACACCTTC. V usage is TRBV11-2 and J usage is TRBJ1-2, with TRBD1 as a possible D gene (5 bases). Germline V gene sequence: CDR1 SGHAT, CDR2 FQNNGV. Deletions cut 3 bases from V and 1 base from J, with 6 bases between. The length of the CDR3 is 13 residues.

This clonotype occurred many times. The chain uses TRBV7-6 and TRBJ2-5, with D possibly TRBD2 on 6 matching bases. The ends were cut back, 5 bases at V and 5 bases at J, with 15 bases in the middle. CDR1 and CDR2 (germline): SGHVS, FNYEAQ. This CDR3 has 14 residues. Here the CDR3 reads CASSLFGGFETQYF. CDR3 nucleotide sequence: TGTGCCAGCAGCCTATTTGGGGGGTTCGAGACCCAGTACTTC.

The table lists this clonotype with a few counts. J is TRBJ2-1 and V is TRBV6-1; TRBD2 matches 9 bases. V trimming: 6 bases; J trimming: 7 bases; junction bases outside the gene matches: 10. The germline V gene encodes CDR1 MNHNS and CDR2 SASEGT. This CDR3 is 15 amino acids long. The DNA for the CDR3 is TGTGCCAGCAGGGGCGGGACTAGCCGCTTAAATGAGCAGTTCTTC. It yields the protein CASRGGTSRLNEQFF.

This clonotype showed up many times. The chain has TRBV27 and TRBJ2-3; tentatively, D is TRBD1 (6 bases). The ends were cut back, 4 bases at V and 3 bases at J, with 11 bases in the middle. Germline CDR1 MNHEY, CDR2 SMNVEV (reference sequence). CDR3 length equals 14 residues. CDR3 nucleotides: TGTGCCAGCAGTTGGGGACAAAATACAGATACGCAGTATTTT. Its protein product is CASSWGQNTDTQYF.

This clonotype was observed once. The V gene is TRBV7-9, the J gene TRBJ1-1; D might be TRBD1 (6 bases). The germline CDR1 and CDR2 sequences are SEHNR and FQNEAQ (reference sequence). The CDR3 extends over 15 amino acids. Trimming stripped 3 bases from V and 5 bases from J, with 16 bases between. This CDR3 reads CASSFTRGKRTEAFF. DNA for the CDR3: TGTGCCAGCAGCTTTACCAGGGGCAAGAGGACTGAAGCTTTCTTT.

At least ten counts were recorded for this clonotype. J is TRBJ1-2 and V is TRBV12-3 or TRBV12-4; no definite D call. V shed 7 bases and J shed 7 bases, with 13 bases lying between them. CDR3 length: 12 amino acids. The CDR3 DNA reads TGTGCCAGCATGCAGGCGCTCGGTGGCTACACCTTC. Protein product: CASMQALGGYTF.

This clonotype was picked up a small number of times. V is TRBV20-1 and J is TRBJ1-2; D unclear. V was clipped by 3 bases and J by 1 base, with 6 bases between them. The germline gives CDR1 DFQATT, CDR2 SNEGSKA (reference sequence). The CDR3 loop spans 12 amino acids. The CDR3 DNA reads TGCAGTGCTAGTAGGGTTAACTATGGCTACACCTTC. Its translation is CSASRVNYGYTF.

The gene calls are TRBV7-9 and TRBJ2-3; TRBD2 is a possible D gene (5 bases). V was pared by 1 base and J by 8 bases, with 7 bases between. The V gene's germline CDR1 is SEHNR and CDR2 FQNEAQ (reference sequence). This CDR3 is built from 12 residues. The CDR3: CASSLDRGTQYF. The CDR3 DNA is TGTGCCAGCAGCTTAGATCGGGGTACGCAGTATTTT. Full variable domain (outside the CDR3, taken from reference TRBV7-9 and TRBJ2-3): DTGVSQNPRHKITKRGQNVTFRCDPISEHNRLYWYRQTLGQGPEFLTYFQNEAQLEKSRLLSDRFSAERPKGSFSTLEIQRTEQGDSAMYLCASSLDRGTQYFGPGTRLTVL.

This clonotype was counted ten times or more. V usage is TRBV10-2 and J usage is TRBJ2-5; tentatively, D is TRBD2 (6 bases). The CDR3 is made up of 14 amino acids. Germline V gives CDR1 WSHSY, CDR2 SAAADI. Trimming removed 5 bases at V and 10 bases at J, with 20 bases between. For the CDR3, the DNA is TGCGCCAGCAGTTTTCCGGGCTCAGCCGGGGGCCAGTACTTC. This sequence encodes CASSFPGSAGGQYF.

There are a few counts of this clonotype. The genes are TRBV12-3 or TRBV12-4 and TRBJ1-1; D is perhaps TRBD1 (5 bases). V shed 5 bases and J shed 5 bases, with 15 bases lying between them. The CDR3 extends over 14 amino acids. CDR3 region: CASSVFGGGTEAFF. The CDR3 DNA is TGTGCCAGCAGTGTTTTCGGGGGGGGAACTGAAGCTTTCTTT.